Listed below are T cell receptor beta chains from one sample, sequenced in a study of vaccination and CD4 T cells after COVID-19. These TCRs' antigens remain unknown. MiXCR, run by TCRdb on the PCR reads, gives a single entry per CDR3 protein. The sample yields approximately 7,600 distinct CDR3 sequences, less than 75% seen once. Sequencing used CD4+ T cells from blood, cultured in vitro. The receptors shown here come from a human donor who had recovered from COVID-19. Both conserved end residues are part of each CDR3. D genes are given only for firm matches. Expanded clones are given a class, and other clones once, few, many or no size at all.

D: -; size: once; J: TRBJ1-6; V: TRBV20-1; CDR3: CSANPLRGPLNSPLHF; DNA: TGCAGTGCCAACCCCCTGAGGGGCCCCCTTAATTCACCCCTCCACTTT
D: -; size: -; J: TRBJ2-7; V: TRBV28; CDR3: CASSVGNIGREQYF; DNA: TGTGCCAGCAGCGTCGGGAATATAGGGCGCGAGCAGTACTTC
D: TRBD1; size: few; J: TRBJ1-5; V: TRBV7-2; CDR3: CASSLGPGQGRYQPQHF; DNA: TGTGCCAGCAGCTTAGGTCCGGGACAGGGGAGGTATCAGCCCCAGCATTTT
D: -; size: -; J: TRBJ1-1; V: TRBV12-3/TRBV12-4; CDR3: CASSFPGRYEAFF; DNA: TGTGCCAGCAGCTTCCCGGGCCGTTATGAAGCTTTCTTT
D: -; size: -; J: TRBJ1-6; V: TRBV7-9; CDR3: CASSSRTEGSPLHF; DNA: TGTGCCAGCAGCTCCAGGACAGAGGGGTCACCCCTCCACTTT
D: -; size: few; J: TRBJ1-6; V: TRBV6-5; CDR3: CASSYSPTNNSPLHF; DNA: TGTGCCAGCAGTTACTCGCCCACCAATAATTCACCCCTCCACTTT
D: -; size: -; J: TRBJ2-7; V: TRBV2; CDR3: CASSVWDSGEQYF; DNA: TGTGCCAGCAGTGTGTGGGACAGCGGGGAGCAGTACTTC
D: -; size: few; J: TRBJ1-1; V: TRBV10-3; CDR3: CAIFEQGGTEAFF; DNA: TGTGCCATATTTGAGCAGGGCGGAACTGAAGCTTTCTTT
D: -; size: -; J: TRBJ1-2; V: TRBV6-2/TRBV6-3; CDR3: CASTPGLVRGYTF; DNA: TGTGCCAGCACCCCGGGGCTAGTCCGTGGCTACACCTTC
D: -; size: few; J: TRBJ1-2; V: TRBV20-1; CDR3: CSAGVPGRDYGYTF; DNA: TGCAGTGCTGGGGTGCCGGGGAGGGACTATGGCTACACCTTC
D: TRBD2; size: -; J: TRBJ2-1; V: TRBV11-3; CDR3: CASSPSGRAVDEQFF; DNA: TGTGCCAGCAGTCCTAGCGGGAGGGCCGTCGATGAGCAGTTCTTC
D: -; size: -; J: TRBJ2-1; V: TRBV18; CDR3: CASSPSFGDEQFF; DNA: TGTGCCAGCTCACCTTCCTTCGGCGATGAGCAGTTCTTC
D: TRBD1; size: -; J: TRBJ1-6; V: TRBV20-1; CDR3: CSAGTEGNSPLHF; DNA: TGCAGTGCTGGGACAGAAGGAAACTCACCCCTCCACTTT
D: -; size: -; J: TRBJ1-3; V: TRBV6-1; CDR3: CASGIDRSSGNTIYF; DNA: TGTGCCAGCGGAATTGACAGGAGCTCTGGAAACACCATATATTTT
D: -; size: -; J: TRBJ1-1; V: TRBV6-2/TRBV6-3; CDR3: CASTPGTPAGHTEAFF; DNA: TGTGCCAGCACCCCCGGGACTCCGGCCGGGCACACTGAAGCTTTCTTT
D: TRBD1; size: -; J: TRBJ1-2; V: TRBV7-2; CDR3: CASSPGDRVDGYTF; DNA: TGTGCCAGCAGCCCAGGGGACAGGGTCGATGGCTACACCTTC
D: TRBD2; size: once; J: TRBJ2-3; V: TRBV7-3; CDR3: CASSLAGGAGDTQYF; DNA: TGTGCCAGCAGCTTAGCGGGAGGGGCGGGAGATACGCAGTATTTT
D: -; size: -; J: TRBJ2-7; V: TRBV7-2; CDR3: CASSLDTGEQYF; DNA: TGTGCCAGCAGCTTAGACACGGGGGAGCAGTACTTC
D: TRBD1; size: once; J: TRBJ1-6; V: TRBV7-9; CDR3: CASSRRTGTLQNSPLHF; DNA: TGTGCCAGCAGTCGTAGGACAGGCACCTTACAGAATTCACCCCTCCACTTT
D: -; size: -; J: TRBJ1-5; V: TRBV28; CDR3: CASIPHSNQPQHF; DNA: TGTGCCAGCATTCCACATAGCAATCAGCCCCAGCATTTT
D: TRBD1; size: -; J: TRBJ1-3; V: TRBV7-2; CDR3: CASSSQGQLIGNTIYF; DNA: TGTGCCAGCAGCTCACAGGGACAGCTCATTGGAAACACCATATATTTT
D: -; size: -; J: TRBJ1-2; V: TRBV30; CDR3: CAWRTGYGYTF; DNA: TGTGCCTGGAGGACAGGCTATGGCTACACCTTC
D: -; size: -; J: TRBJ1-5; V: TRBV7-4; CDR3: CASSPTGGAPGNQPQHF; DNA: TGTGCCAGCAGCCCGACGGGAGGGGCCCCGGGCAATCAGCCCCAGCATTTT
D: TRBD2; size: -; J: TRBJ2-7; V: TRBV7-2; CDR3: CASSPLSASGSHVEQYF; DNA: TGTGCCAGCAGCCCCCTATCGGCTAGCGGGAGTCACGTTGAGCAGTACTTC
D: -; size: -; J: TRBJ1-1; V: TRBV24-1; CDR3: CATSDPGRDAEAFF; DNA: TGTGCCACCAGTGATCCAGGCAGGGACGCTGAAGCTTTCTTT
D: -; size: -; J: TRBJ1-5; V: TRBV7-9; CDR3: CASSLQGMGQPQHF; DNA: TGTGCCAGCAGCTTACAGGGGATGGGACAGCCCCAGCATTTT
D: -; size: -; J: TRBJ2-5; V: TRBV29-1; CDR3: CSVERVQETQYF; DNA: TGCAGCGTTGAACGGGTACAAGAGACCCAGTACTTC
D: -; size: -; J: TRBJ1-5; V: TRBV7-4; CDR3: CASSAVDYGNQPQHF; DNA: TGTGCCAGCAGCGCCGTTGATTATGGCAATCAGCCCCAGCATTTT
D: -; size: -; J: TRBJ1-5; V: TRBV15; CDR3: CATSRGSPNQPQHF; DNA: TGTGCCACCAGCAGGGGTTCTCCGAATCAGCCCCAGCATTTT
D: TRBD1; size: few; J: TRBJ1-1; V: TRBV20-1; CDR3: CSAPPSSTGRGTEAFF; DNA: TGCAGTGCCCCACCCTCCTCGACAGGGCGAGGGACTGAAGCTTTCTTT
D: -; size: -; J: TRBJ1-6; V: TRBV5-1; CDR3: CASWDSGSPLHF; DNA: TGCGCCAGCTGGGATTCCGGATCACCCCTCCACTTT
D: -; size: -; J: TRBJ1-5; V: TRBV19; CDR3: CASSIDRGGQPQHF; DNA: TGTGCCAGTAGTATAGACAGGGGTGGCCAGCCCCAGCATTTT
D: -; size: once; J: TRBJ1-2; V: TRBV20-1; CDR3: CSASTDNYGYTF; DNA: TGCAGTGCCTCAACAGACAACTATGGCTACACCTTC
D: -; size: -; J: TRBJ1-4; V: TRBV19; CDR3: CASSYQRREKLFF; DNA: TGTGCCAGTAGTTACCAGCGGAGGGAAAAACTGTTTTTT
D: TRBD2; size: few; J: TRBJ2-7; V: TRBV28; CDR3: CASSPGTSGSLYEQYF; DNA: TGTGCCAGCAGTCCTGGGACTAGCGGGAGTCTTTACGAGCAGTACTTC
D: -; size: -; J: TRBJ1-6; V: TRBV7-2; CDR3: CASSLDHLPNSPLHF; DNA: TGTGCCAGCAGCTTAGATCACCTACCCAATTCACCCCTCCACTTT
D: TRBD1; size: -; J: TRBJ2-7; V: TRBV10-3; CDR3: CAISDPGQGGGEQYF; DNA: TGTGCCATCAGTGACCCGGGACAGGGTGGAGGCGAGCAGTACTTC
D: -; size: once; J: TRBJ2-3; V: TRBV5-5; CDR3: CASSLSRGSSTDTQYF; DNA: TGTGCCAGCAGCTTGTCTCGAGGGTCTAGCACAGATACGCAGTATTTT
D: TRBD1; size: -; J: TRBJ2-2; V: TRBV19; CDR3: CASRTRGQQIMNTGELFF; DNA: TGTGCCAGTAGAACCCGGGGACAGCAGATTATGAACACCGGGGAGCTGTTTTTT
D: TRBD1; size: -; J: TRBJ1-2; V: TRBV19; CDR3: CASLDRDHLLYGYTF; DNA: TGTGCCAGCTTGGACAGGGATCACCTACTCTATGGCTACACCTTC
D: -; size: -; J: TRBJ2-5; V: TRBV3-1; CDR3: CASSPTGHFAETQYF; DNA: TGTGCCAGCAGCCCAACGGGACACTTTGCGGAGACCCAGTACTTC
D: -; size: -; J: TRBJ2-1; V: TRBV20-1; CDR3: CSARLNKEQFF; DNA: TGCAGTGCTAGATTAAACAAGGAGCAGTTCTTC
D: -; size: -; J: TRBJ1-5; V: TRBV20-1; CDR3: CSARPPGDQPQHF; DNA: TGCAGTGCTAGACCTCCGGGGGATCAGCCCCAGCATTTT
D: TRBD2; size: few; J: TRBJ2-7; V: TRBV20-1; CDR3: CSAPPNPTSGYEQYF; DNA: TGCAGTGCCCCCCCCAATCCGACTAGCGGTTACGAGCAGTACTTC
D: TRBD1; size: -; J: TRBJ1-2; V: TRBV29-1; CDR3: CSVARQGANYGYTF; DNA: TGCAGCGTTGCCCGACAGGGAGCTAACTATGGCTACACCTTC
D: -; size: -; J: TRBJ1-2; V: TRBV24-1; CDR3: CATQRGDPTWDGYTF; DNA: TGTGCCACACAACGGGGGGACCCAACTTGGGATGGCTACACCTTC
D: -; size: once; J: TRBJ2-2; V: TRBV20-1; CDR3: CSPYSPGELFF; DNA: TGCAGCCCGTATAGTCCGGGGGAGCTGTTTTTT
D: TRBD1; size: -; J: TRBJ1-1; V: TRBV6-1; CDR3: CASSRGTGVIPEAFF; DNA: TGTGCCAGCAGTCGTGGGACAGGGGTGATTCCTGAAGCTTTCTTT
D: -; size: few; J: TRBJ1-2; V: TRBV20-1; CDR3: CSAARDYGYTF; DNA: TGCAGTGCCGCAAGGGACTATGGCTACACCTTC
D: TRBD2; size: -; J: TRBJ2-3; V: TRBV28; CDR3: CASARGDFPDTQYF; DNA: TGTGCCAGCGCGCGGGGGGATTTTCCAGATACGCAGTATTTT
D: -; size: -; J: TRBJ1-5; V: TRBV19; CDR3: CASSIRSGSNQPQHF; DNA: TGTGCCAGTAGTATTCGATCCGGTAGCAATCAGCCCCAGCATTTT
D: TRBD1; size: -; J: TRBJ2-3; V: TRBV7-9; CDR3: CASSLTGQGRDTQYF; DNA: TGTGCCAGCAGCTTAACCGGACAGGGCAGAGATACGCAGTATTTT
D: -; size: -; J: TRBJ1-1; V: TRBV7-9; CDR3: CASSLVARWGEAFF; DNA: TGTGCCAGCAGCTTAGTGGCGAGGTGGGGCGAAGCTTTCTTT
D: -; size: few; J: TRBJ1-5; V: TRBV28; CDR3: CASSFEGRQPQHF; DNA: TGTGCCAGCAGTTTCGAGGGGAGGCAGCCCCAGCATTTT
D: -; size: few; J: TRBJ1-5; V: TRBV7-6; CDR3: CASSLGGGVGQPQHF; DNA: TGTGCCAGCAGCTTAGGTGGTGGGGTGGGGCAGCCCCAGCATTTT
D: -; size: -; J: TRBJ1-1; V: TRBV10-2; CDR3: CASSEGRANTEAFF; DNA: TGCGCCAGCAGTGAGGGCAGGGCGAACACTGAAGCTTTCTTT
D: -; size: -; J: TRBJ1-3; V: TRBV7-2; CDR3: CASSPPRGLPKSSGNTIYF; DNA: TGTGCCAGCAGCCCCCCACGGGGACTACCCAAAAGCTCTGGAAACACCATATATTTT
D: TRBD1; size: few; J: TRBJ2-2; V: TRBV15; CDR3: CATRGQGRFGELFF; DNA: TGTGCCACCAGAGGACAGGGTCGTTTCGGGGAGCTGTTTTTT
D: -; size: -; J: TRBJ1-5; V: TRBV20-1; CDR3: CSAPRVGGRGSNQPQHF; DNA: TGCAGTGCTCCCCGAGTCGGGGGCAGAGGGAGCAATCAGCCCCAGCATTTT
D: -; size: few; J: TRBJ1-6; V: TRBV20-1; CDR3: CSAKAGGLEGHSYNSPLHF; DNA: TGCAGTGCTAAGGCTGGAGGCCTGGAGGGTCACTCCTATAATTCACCCCTCCACTTT